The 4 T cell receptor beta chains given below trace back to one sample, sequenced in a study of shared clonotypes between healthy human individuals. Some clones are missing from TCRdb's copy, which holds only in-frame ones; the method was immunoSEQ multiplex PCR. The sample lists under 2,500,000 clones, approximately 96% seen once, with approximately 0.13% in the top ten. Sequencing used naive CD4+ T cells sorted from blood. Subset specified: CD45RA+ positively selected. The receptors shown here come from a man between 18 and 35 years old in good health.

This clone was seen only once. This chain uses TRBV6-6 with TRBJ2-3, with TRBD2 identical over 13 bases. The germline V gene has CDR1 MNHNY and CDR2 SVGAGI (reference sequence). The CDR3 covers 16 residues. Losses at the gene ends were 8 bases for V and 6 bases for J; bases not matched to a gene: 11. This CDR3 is CASHQRTSGSPDTQYF. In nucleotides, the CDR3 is TGTGCCAGCCATCAGCGGACTAGCGGGAGCCCGGATACGCAGTATTTT.

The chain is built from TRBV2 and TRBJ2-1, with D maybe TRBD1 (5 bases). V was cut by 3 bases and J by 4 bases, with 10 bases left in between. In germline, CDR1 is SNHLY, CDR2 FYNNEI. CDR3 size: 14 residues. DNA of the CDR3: TGTGCCAGCAGTGACAGGGTAACTTACAATGAGCAGTTCTTC. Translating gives CASSDRVTYNEQFF.

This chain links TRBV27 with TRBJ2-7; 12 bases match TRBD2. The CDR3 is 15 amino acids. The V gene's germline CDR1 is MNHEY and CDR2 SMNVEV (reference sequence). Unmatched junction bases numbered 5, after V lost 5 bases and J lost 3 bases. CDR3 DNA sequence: TGTGCCAGCAGTACACTAGCGGGGGGCCTCTACGAGCAGTACTTC. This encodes CASSTLAGGLYEQYF.

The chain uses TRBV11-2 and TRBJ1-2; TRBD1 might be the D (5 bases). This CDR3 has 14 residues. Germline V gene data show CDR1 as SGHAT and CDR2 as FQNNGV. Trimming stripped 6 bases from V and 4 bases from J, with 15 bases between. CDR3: CASRESGITYGYTF. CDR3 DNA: TGTGCCAGCAGGGAATCAGGGATTACCTATGGCTACACCTTC.